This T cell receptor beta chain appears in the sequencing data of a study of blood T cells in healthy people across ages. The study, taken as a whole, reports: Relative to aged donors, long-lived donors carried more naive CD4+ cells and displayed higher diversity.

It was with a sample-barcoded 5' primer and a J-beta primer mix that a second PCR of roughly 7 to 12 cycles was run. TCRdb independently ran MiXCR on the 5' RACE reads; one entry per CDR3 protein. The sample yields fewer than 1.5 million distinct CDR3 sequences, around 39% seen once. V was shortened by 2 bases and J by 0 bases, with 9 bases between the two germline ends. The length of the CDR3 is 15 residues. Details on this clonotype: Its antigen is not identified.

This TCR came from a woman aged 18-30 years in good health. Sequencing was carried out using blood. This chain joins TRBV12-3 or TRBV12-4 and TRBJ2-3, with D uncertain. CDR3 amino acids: CASSLWGRSTDTQYF. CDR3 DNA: TGTGCCAGCAGTTTATGGGGTCGGAGCACAGATACGCAGTATTTT.